This TCR beta chain appears in the sequencing data of a study of blood T cell repertoires in COVID-19 (dated by TCRdb to 2018 to 2020). Turning to the overall study: Samples from collaborators originated in the United States, Italy and Spain and spanned both the acute and convalescent phases of COVID-19. The material from the prospective study consisted of cDNA or gDNA derived from T cells, B-cell-depleted T cells, or PBMCs. Deeply sampled blood TCRbeta repertoires from subjects exposed to, actively infected with, or recovered from COVID-19 were included in the dataset. The repertoires were made available in a free public database intended to serve as a resource for research on the immune response to SARS-CoV-2. The samples were drawn from the first 160 participants of the ongoing ImmuneRACE study and from 1,254 subjects provided by 6 global collaborators. Sample metadata almost always included a de-identified subject ID, COVID-19 status, age in years and sex. Where available, HLA class I and class II types were taken from metadata supplied by the sample provider and were not determined by assay-based typing. Findings and caveats that apply to the study as a whole: How much clinical and demographic metadata was included differed by source and by participant, and the metadata was provided uncurated.

TCRbeta CDR3 regions were amplified from genomic DNA by means of the immunoSEQ Assay, a bias-controlled multiplex PCR. The paper's processing steps were these. The number of nucleated cells in each sample was estimated by amplification of reference gene primers within the assay. To quantify the absolute abundance of each unique TCRbeta CDR3 rearrangement, sequence reads were collapsed and filtered. For each sample, productive Simpson clonality was calculated as the square root of Simpson's diversity index over productive rearrangements. Held by TCRdb, this immuneACCESS table contains in-frame sequences only and omits some clones. Under half of the omission traces to an unresolved V gene where checked; the cause of the rest is unknown. The V and J calls and the clone size are those of that table, but D and trimming were determined from the DNA. In this sample the table shows some 250,000 clones, 86% of which occur a single time. Approximately 12% of the sample rests with the top ten.

In Seattle, one collaborating source enrolled patients while the infection was active and tracked those patients longitudinally over the course of disease. The collaborating institutions used their own protocols to collect whole blood in K2EDTA tubes. Collaborator samples were shipped for TCRbeta analysis as frozen whole blood, isolated PBMCs, or DNA extracted from either sample type. The germline V gene supplies CDR1 MGHDK and CDR2 SYGVNS. The CDR3 starts with the cysteine, ends with the phenylalanine, and has 14 residues. Just the 42-base CDR3 DNA is kept, in frame starting at base 1. V is clipped by 6 bases and J by 5 bases, and the sequence between their germline boundaries is 16 bases long. The table lists this clone with a count of one. The target of this receptor is not known. Base qualities are not provided; no much larger clone lies one nucleotide away.

The sequence was obtained from a young woman with COVID-19, enrolled during active disease. Sequencing was performed on peripheral blood. The chain couples TRBV25-1 to TRBJ1-1; TRBD1 is a weak D gene call, 5 bases matching. The nucleotide sequence reads TGTGCCAGCAGATTCGGCGGGGGGGTGACTGAAGCTTTCTTT. Its coded protein is CASRFGGGVTEAFF.